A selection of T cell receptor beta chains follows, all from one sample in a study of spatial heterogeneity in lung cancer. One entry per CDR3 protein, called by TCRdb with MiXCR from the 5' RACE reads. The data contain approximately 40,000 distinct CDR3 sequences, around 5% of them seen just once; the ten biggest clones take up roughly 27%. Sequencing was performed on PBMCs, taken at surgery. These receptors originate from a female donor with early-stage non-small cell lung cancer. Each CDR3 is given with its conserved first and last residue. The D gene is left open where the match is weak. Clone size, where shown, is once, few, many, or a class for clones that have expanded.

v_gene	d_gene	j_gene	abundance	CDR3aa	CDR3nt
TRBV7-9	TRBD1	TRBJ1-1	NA	CASSWGQSEAFF	TGTGCCAGCAGTTGGGGACAGTCCGAAGCTTTCTTT
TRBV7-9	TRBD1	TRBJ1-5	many	CASSPNIVGTGEGQPQHF	TGTGCCAGCAGCCCGAACATTGTGGGGACAGGGGAGGGTCAGCCCCAGCATTTT
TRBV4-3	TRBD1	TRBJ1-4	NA	CASSQGGDRGSRRHEKLFF	TGCGCCAGCAGCCAGGGGGGGGACAGGGGCTCCAGGAGGCATGAAAAACTGTTTTTT
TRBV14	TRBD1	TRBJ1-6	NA	CASSQAQGATYNSPLHF	TGTGCCAGCAGCCAAGCGCAGGGGGCCACCTATAATTCACCCCTCCACTTT
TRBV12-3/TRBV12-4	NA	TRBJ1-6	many	CASSPGGNSPLHF	TGTGCCAGCAGTCCCGGGGGAAATTCACCCCTCCACTTT
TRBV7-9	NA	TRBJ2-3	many	CASLSFVADTQYF	TGTGCCAGCCTAAGCTTCGTCGCAGATACGCAGTATTTT
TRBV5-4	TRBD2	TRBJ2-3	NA	CASSTKRGSTDTQYF	TGTGCCAGCAGCACGAAGCGGGGGAGCACAGATACGCAGTATTTT
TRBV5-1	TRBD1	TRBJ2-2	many	CASSVTGPGELFF	TGCGCCAGCAGCGTGACAGGGCCCGGGGAGCTGTTTTTT
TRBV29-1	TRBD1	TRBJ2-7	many	CSVASTGNSYEQYF	TGCAGCGTTGCGTCGACAGGGAACTCCTACGAGCAGTACTTC
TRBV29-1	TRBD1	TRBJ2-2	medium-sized	CSALTGSGELFF	TGCAGCGCCTTGACAGGGTCTGGGGAGCTGTTTTTT
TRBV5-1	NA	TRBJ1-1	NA	CASSLFPQGSVNTEAFF	TGCGCCAGCAGCTTGTTTCCACAGGGATCTGTGAACACTGAAGCTTTCTTT
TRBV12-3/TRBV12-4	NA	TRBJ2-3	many	CASSRNKNTQYF	TGTGCCAGCAGCCGAAACAAGAATACGCAGTATTTT
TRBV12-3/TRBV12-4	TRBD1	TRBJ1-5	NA	CASSLWSGGADSNQPQHF	TGTGCCAGCAGTTTATGGTCAGGGGGCGCCGATAGCAATCAGCCCCAGCATTTT
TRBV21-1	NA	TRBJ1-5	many	CASSKRNQPQHF	TGTGCCAGCAGCAAACGCAATCAGCCCCAGCATTTT
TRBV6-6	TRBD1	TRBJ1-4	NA	CASSYSTGTNEKLFF	TGTGCCAGCAGTTACTCGACAGGGACTAATGAAAAACTGTTTTTT
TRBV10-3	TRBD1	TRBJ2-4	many	CAIRGQGQNIQYF	TGTGCCATCAGAGGACAGGGCCAAAACATTCAGTACTTC
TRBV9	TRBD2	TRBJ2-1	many	CASSVLAGGGYNEQFF	TGTGCCAGCAGCGTACTAGCGGGGGGCGGGTACAATGAGCAGTTCTTC
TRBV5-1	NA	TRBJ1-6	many	CASSLEQDSPLHF	TGCGCCAGCAGCTTGGAGCAGGATTCACCCCTCCACTTT
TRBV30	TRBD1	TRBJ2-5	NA	CACNRSRSGTGYQETQYF	TGTGCCTGTAATCGATCGAGGTCCGGGACAGGGTACCAAGAGACCCAGTACTTC
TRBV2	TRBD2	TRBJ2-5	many	CASSAGTSGQETQYF	TGTGCCAGCAGTGCCGGGACTAGCGGACAAGAGACCCAGTACTTC
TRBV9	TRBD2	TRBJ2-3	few	CASSVDPSGGARAQYF	TGTGCCAGCAGCGTCGACCCTAGCGGGGGGGCCAGGGCGCAGTATTTT
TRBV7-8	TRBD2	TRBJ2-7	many	CASSPRLAGVGYEQYF	TGTGCCAGCAGCCCAAGACTAGCGGGGGTAGGATACGAGCAGTACTTC
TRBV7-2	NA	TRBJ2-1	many	CASRGLRGPTYNEQFF	TGTGCCAGCAGGGGGCTGCGGGGGCCGACCTACAATGAGCAGTTCTTC
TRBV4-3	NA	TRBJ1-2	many	CASSQGPGIRGYTF	TGCGCCAGCAGCCAAGGCCCGGGGATTAGAGGCTACACCTTC
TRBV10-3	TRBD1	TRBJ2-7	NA	CAIRTGQGIYEQYF	TGTGCCATCAGAACGGGACAGGGTATTTACGAGCAGTACTTC
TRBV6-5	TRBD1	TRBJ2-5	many	CASSYSGQGAEETQYF	TGTGCCAGCAGTTACTCGGGACAGGGGGCGGAGGAGACCCAGTACTTC
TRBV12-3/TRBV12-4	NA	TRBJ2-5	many	CASSNSSRSQYF	TGTGCCAGCAGTAATTCATCTCGGAGCCAGTACTTC
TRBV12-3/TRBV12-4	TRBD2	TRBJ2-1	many	CASSFPGGRREQFF	TGTGCCAGCAGTTTTCCGGGGGGGCGGCGGGAGCAGTTCTTC
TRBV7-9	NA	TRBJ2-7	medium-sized	CASSTFYEQYF	TGTGCCAGCAGCACATTCTACGAGCAGTACTTC
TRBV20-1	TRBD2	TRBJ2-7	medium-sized	CSARYPSGGNFYEQYF	TGCAGTGCTAGATACCCTAGCGGGGGCAATTTCTACGAGCAGTACTTC
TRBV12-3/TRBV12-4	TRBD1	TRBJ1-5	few	CASSSTGGQPQHF	TGTGCCAGCAGTTCTACAGGGGGGCAGCCCCAGCATTTT
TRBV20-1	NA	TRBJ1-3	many	CSAMDTRSGNTIYF	TGCAGTGCAATGGACACACGCTCTGGAAACACCATATATTTT
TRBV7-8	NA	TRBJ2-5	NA	CASSLRGRSGAGETQYF	TGTGCCAGCAGCTTAAGGGGGCGGAGCGGGGCTGGGGAGACCCAGTACTTC
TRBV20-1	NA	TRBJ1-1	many	CSAPDTQKAFF	TGCAGTGCCCCGGACACTCAAAAAGCTTTCTTT
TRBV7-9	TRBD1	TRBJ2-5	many	CASSTDGTAETQYF	TGTGCCAGCAGCACCGACGGGACAGCGGAGACCCAGTACTTC
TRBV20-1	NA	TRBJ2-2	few	CSARDEGGASNTGELFF	TGCAGTGCTAGAGATGAAGGGGGAGCCTCGAACACCGGGGAGCTGTTTTTT
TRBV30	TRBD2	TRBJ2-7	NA	CAWSAGGGSYEQYF	TGTGCCTGGAGTGCCGGGGGGGGGTCCTACGAGCAGTACTTC
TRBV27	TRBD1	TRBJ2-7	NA	CASSFRDSFYEQYF	TGTGCCAGCAGTTTCCGGGACAGCTTCTACGAGCAGTACTTC
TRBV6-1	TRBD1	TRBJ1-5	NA	CASSLTGPNQPQHF	TGTGCCAGCAGCCTGACAGGGCCAAATCAGCCCCAGCATTTT
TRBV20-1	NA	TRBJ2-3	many	CSAHRSPTDTQYF	TGCAGTGCTCACCGATCCCCCACAGATACGCAGTATTTT
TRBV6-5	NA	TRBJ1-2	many	CASGGSYGYTF	TGTGCCTCAGGTGGCAGCTATGGCTACACCTTC
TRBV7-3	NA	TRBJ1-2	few	CASSIDSAANYGYTF	TGTGCCAGCAGCATCGACAGCGCCGCTAACTATGGCTACACCTTC
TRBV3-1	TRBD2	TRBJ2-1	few	CASSQGLAGGTNLGEQFF	TGTGCCAGCAGCCAAGGGCTAGCGGGGGGAACCAACTTGGGTGAGCAGTTCTTC
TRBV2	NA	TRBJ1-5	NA	CASSAEGSNQPQHF	TGTGCCAGCAGTGCAGAGGGTAGCAATCAGCCCCAGCATTTT
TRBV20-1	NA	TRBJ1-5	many	CSARRRNQPQHF	TGCAGTGCTAGAAGAAGAAATCAGCCCCAGCATTTT
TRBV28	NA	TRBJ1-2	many	CASSFGGSTYGYTF	TGTGCCAGCAGTTTTGGGGGTTCGACTTATGGCTACACCTTC
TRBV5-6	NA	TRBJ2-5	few	CASSLVGARVAQYF	TGTGCCAGCAGCTTGGTCGGGGCCAGGGTGGCCCAGTACTTC
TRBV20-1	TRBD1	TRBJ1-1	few	CNAPGQGEVNTEAFF	TGCAATGCTCCTGGACAGGGGGAAGTGAACACTGAAGCTTTCTTT
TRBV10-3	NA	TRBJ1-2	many	CAAKDSREDGYTF	TGTGCCGCGAAGGACAGTAGGGAGGATGGCTACACCTTC
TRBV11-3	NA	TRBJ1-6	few	CASSFHSRSPLHF	TGTGCCAGCAGCTTCCACTCGCGGTCACCCCTCCACTTT
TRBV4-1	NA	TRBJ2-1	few	CASSQEKQYSDEQFF	TGCGCCAGCAGCCAAGAGAAACAGTATAGCGATGAGCAGTTCTTC
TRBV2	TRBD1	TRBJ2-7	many	CASSVGQGLGEQYF	TGTGCCAGCAGTGTGGGACAGGGGCTGGGAGAGCAGTACTTC